The sequence of this T cell receptor (beta chain) was determined in a study of graft-versus-host responses after intestinal transplantation. Study-wide context: Each recipient received anti-thymocyte globulin induction, then tacrolimus and steroids for roughly 3 years. Study conclusions and caveats: GvH clones occurred in recipient marrow; some first appeared in ileum or blood. Individuals carrying graft-donor T cell macrochimerism showed high graft-versus-host to host-versus-graft clonal ratios in allografts.

As concerns this clone: Its antigen remains unidentified.

The protocol was immunoSEQ multiplex PCR, while the TCRdb copy is restricted to in-frame clones and leaves out a portion. The profile shows 75,000 to 100,000 clones, around 90% of them singletons. CDR1 is LNHNV and CDR2 is YYDKDF in the germline V gene (reference sequence). Unmatched junction bases numbered 10, after V lost 5 bases and J lost 4 bases. The CDR3 has 15 residues. The chain links TRBV15 to TRBJ1-1, with 7 positions matching TRBD1. The clonotype was recovered from a human patient who received an intestinal transplant, so some T cells may come from the graft donor. The sequencing here drew on PBMCs, taken 450 to 460 days after intestinal transplant. The chain's CDR3 is CATSETGMAATEAFF. CDR3 coding DNA: TGTGCCACCAGCGAGACAGGGATGGCCGCCACTGAAGCTTTCTTT.